The 20 T cell receptor beta chains listed next were all sequenced from one sample in a study of monozygotic twins with inflammatory bowel disease. Following a re-call of the 5' RACE reads, TCRdb has one entry per CDR3 protein and lacks DNA. The sample holds about 380,000 distinct CDR3 sequences. The sample comprised blood. All receptors come from a human donor with ulcerative colitis or Crohn's disease, or a healthy co-twin of an affected twin (not recorded which).

The chain couples TRBV5-1 to TRBJ2-2. Germline CDR1 is SGHRS and CDR2 is YFSETQ. The CDR3 has 16 residues. CDR3: CASSLGSTLGTGELFF.

The chain is built from TRBV6-4 and TRBJ1-2. This CDR3 has 15 residues. The V gene's germline CDR1 is MRHNA and CDR2 SNTAGT. CDR3: CASNPVAGANYGYTF.

The chain recombines TRBV6-1 with TRBJ1-5; TCRdb returns TRBD1, unconfirmable since there is no DNA. CDR1 MNHNS and CDR2 SASEGT come from the germline V gene. This CDR3 spans 15 amino acids. CDR3 in amino acids: CASSSTGGISQPQHF.

V and J are TRBV7-9 and TRBJ1-6; TCRdb's D call of TRBD1 is untestable without DNA. CDR3 length: 14 residues. Germline V gene data show CDR1 as SEHNR and CDR2 as FQNEAQ (reference sequence). CDR3 amino acids: CASSPGRGSSPLHF.

V gene TRBV7-9 combines with J gene TRBJ1-5; the D call of TRBD1 rests on TCRdb alone, since no DNA is present to check it. The CDR3 totals 16 residues. Germline CDR1 is SEHNR and CDR2 is FQNEAQ (reference sequence). CDR3 sequence: CASSRDLGQGDQPQHF.

The CDR3 region is CASSYDKGSGELFF. This chain connects TRBV7-3 to TRBJ2-2; the D call from TCRdb, TRBD1, cannot be confirmed without DNA. Germline assignment: CDR1 SGHTA and CDR2 FQGTGA. The CDR3 consists of 14 residues.

This chain connects TRBV5-6 to TRBJ2-2; TCRdb indicates TRBD2, and absent DNA this call remains unverified. Looked up from germline, CDR1 is SGHDT and CDR2 is YYEEEE. CDR3 length: 17 residues. The chain's CDR3 is CASSLEAGGPGTGELFF.

V and J are TRBV7-3 and TRBJ2-5; TCRdb's D gene call, TRBD1, goes unchecked for lack of DNA. Germline CDR1 SGHTA, CDR2 FQGTGA. The CDR3 is 13 residues long. CDR3 amino acids: CASSLGQKETQYF.

The CDR3 sequence: CASSLARGVVGELFF. V usage is TRBV7-6 and J usage is TRBJ2-2; TCRdb calls TRBD1, which cannot be checked without DNA. The CDR3 has 15 amino acids. The V gene's germline CDR1 is SGHVS and CDR2 FNYEAQ.

This rearrangement joins TRBV6-5 to TRBJ2-7; TCRdb lists TRBD1, though no DNA is available to test this call. The CDR3 covers 15 residues. Germline CDR1 is MNHEY and CDR2 is SVGAGI. The CDR3 region is CASSYGTGEISEQYF.

The CDR3 protein is CASSLKDSGTREQYF. V and J are TRBV12-3 or TRBV12-4 and TRBJ2-7; the TCRdb call, TRBD2, lacks DNA for checking. The CDR3 consists of 15 residues.

This chain uses TRBV18 with TRBJ2-2. This CDR3 has 15 amino acids. Germline V gene data show CDR1 as KGHSH and CDR2 as LQKENI. The CDR3 region is CASSPSTANTGELFF.

V and J are TRBV6-1 and TRBJ1-6; without DNA, the TCRdb call of TRBD1 cannot be checked. CDR1 and CDR2 (germline): MNHNS, SASEGT. The CDR3 is 12 amino acids. CDR3 region: CASSDRDRPLHF.

The CDR3 region is CASSSEVYSSQPQHF. V usage is TRBV12-3 or TRBV12-4 and J usage is TRBJ1-5. The CDR3 consists of 15 residues.

V and J are TRBV12-3 or TRBV12-4 and TRBJ2-1; TCRdb gives TRBD1 as the D gene, but with no DNA this cannot be confirmed. The CDR3 runs to 15 residues. The chain's CDR3 is CASSWPGSVGEEQFF.

The chain carries TRBV20-1 and TRBJ1-6; the D gene TCRdb calls, TRBD1, cannot be checked with no DNA. Germline V gene lookup returns CDR1 DFQATT and CDR2 SNEGSKA (reference sequence). The CDR3 is 14 residues long. The CDR3 protein is CSATPGQVNSPLHF.

The rearrangement joins TRBV4-3 to TRBJ2-2; as DNA is missing, the TRBD1 call by TCRdb cannot be tested. Germline V gives CDR1 LGHNA, CDR2 YSLEER. The CDR3 extends over 16 amino acids. The CDR3 is CASSQDRGVATGELFF.

The genes are TRBV5-1 and TRBJ2-2; as DNA is missing, the TRBD1 call by TCRdb cannot be tested. Germline-derived CDR1 and CDR2 are SGHRS and YFSETQ. The CDR3 is made up of 15 amino acids. The CDR3 reads CASSPRTGDGGELFF. The whole variable domain, filled in from reference TRBV5-1 and TRBJ2-2, reads KAGVTQTPRYLIKTRGQQVTLSCSPISGHRSVSWYQQTPGQGLQFLFEYFSETQRNKGNFPGRFSGRQFSNSRSEMNVSTLELGDSALYLCASSPRTGDGGELFFGEGSRLTVL.

J is TRBJ1-5 and V is TRBV19; with no DNA, the TCRdb D assignment of TRBD1 cannot be verified. Germline CDR1 reads LNHDA; CDR2 reads SQIVND (reference sequence). The CDR3 runs 14 residues. The CDR3 loop reads CASSNDRGRQPQHF.

The genes are TRBV20-1 and TRBJ1-5; TCRdb indicates TRBD1, and absent DNA this call remains unverified. The CDR3 length is 15 residues. Germline CDR1 and CDR2: DFQATT and SNEGSKA (reference sequence). CDR3 region: CSAREMTGGEQPQHF.